This entry lists 26 T cell receptor beta chains sequenced from one sample in a study of blood T cell repertoires in COVID-19. TCRdb keeps only in-frame clones here, not all; method: immunoSEQ multiplex PCR. The profile shows around 230,000 clones, around 83% of them singletons. Source material: peripheral blood. Source of these receptors: a woman between 55 and 75 years old with active or convalescent COVID-19.

The sample holds a few counts of this clone. The genes are TRBV19 and TRBJ1-2, with D uncertain. The length of the CDR3 is 15 residues. V was pared by 4 bases and J by 2 bases, with 14 bases between. The germline V gene encodes CDR1 LNHDA and CDR2 SQIVND (reference sequence). This CDR3 reads CASSTRAPPNYGYTF. The CDR3 region has the DNA TGTGCCAGTAGTACCCGAGCGCCACCCAACTATGGCTACACCTTC.

This chain uses TRBV11-2 with TRBJ2-7; TRBD1 matches at 7 bases. The germline CDR1 and CDR2 sequences are SGHAT and FQNNGV. The CDR3 has 13 residues. Unmatched junction bases numbered 5, after V lost 7 bases and J lost 2 bases. CDR3 DNA: TGTGCCAGCACCTGGGGACAGACCTACGAGCAGTACTTC. It is translated as CASTWGQTYEQYF.

This chain links TRBV6-5 with TRBJ1-2, with D possibly matching TRBD1 (6 bases). Trimming removed 4 bases at V and 8 bases at J, with 14 bases between. From germline, CDR1 is MNHEY and CDR2 SVGAGI. This CDR3 contains 13 residues. DNA for the CDR3: TGTGCCAGCAGTTTCAGGGAGGGGGGGGGCTACACCTTC. Translating it yields CASSFREGGGYTF.

CDR3 sequence reads: CASRGGQAYEQYF. In nucleotides, the CDR3 is TGTGCCAGCAGGGGTGGACAGGCTTACGAGCAGTACTTC. V gene TRBV2 combines with J gene TRBJ2-7; 7 positions match TRBD1. V shed 6 bases and J 4 bases; nucleotides not matched to a gene: 6. The CDR3 extends over 13 amino acids. Germline assignment: CDR1 SNHLY and CDR2 FYNNEI.

The chain carries TRBV7-6 and TRBJ2-3; 9 nucleotides line up with TRBD2. Per the germline V gene, CDR1 is SGHVS and CDR2 is FNYEAQ. The CDR3 consists of 16 residues. Trimming removed 5 bases from V and 4 bases from J; junction bases left unmatched: 10. DNA for the CDR3: TGTGCCAGCAGCCCCCGAGCGGGGGGCCCCGCAGATACGCAGTATTTT. Protein sequence: CASSPRAGGPADTQYF.

V is TRBV7-8 and J is TRBJ2-3, with 7 bases that match TRBD2. V gave up 1 base and J gave up 8 bases; unmatched junction bases: 0. Germline loops: CDR1 SGHVS, CDR2 FQNEAQ. This CDR3 region has 12 residues. In DNA, the CDR3 is TGTGCCAGCAGCTTAGGGGAGGGTACGCAGTATTTT. It codes for CASSLGEGTQYF.

This clone was recorded only once. This sequence joins TRBV30 and TRBJ2-7, with TRBD1 identical over 7 bases. Germline CDR1 is GTSNPN and CDR2 is SVGIG (reference sequence). This CDR3 is built from 14 residues. V was pared by 3 bases and J by 4 bases, with 9 bases of the junction left unmatched. CDR3 nucleotides: TGTGCCTGGAGGTTACAGGGGATTAGTTACGAGCAGTACTTC. It translates to CAWRLQGISYEQYF.

This clone was found a few times. The chain is built from TRBV12-3 or TRBV12-4 and TRBJ2-7; 7 nucleotides match TRBD1. The CDR3 consists of 13 residues. The V and J ends lost 6 bases and 4 bases, in that order; junction bases with no gene match: 6. Written as DNA, the CDR3 is TGTGCCAGCAGCCCAGGGACAGTTTACGAGCAGTACTTC. Amino acid sequence: CASSPGTVYEQYF.

The chain is built from TRBV7-2 and TRBJ2-3; D uncertain. The CDR3 is made up of 14 amino acids. The ends were cut back, 5 bases at V and 3 bases at J, with 12 bases in the middle. The germline CDR1 and CDR2 sequences are SGHTA and FQGNSA. The CDR3 bases are TGTGCCAGCAGCGCCCGCCGGTATACAGATACGCAGTATTTT. Its translation: CASSARRYTDTQYF.

As to this clone: Sequence at one end of the junction differs from germline and may be a read error. The same CDR3 also results from other DNA sequences found in this sample. The V and J genes are TRBV5-5 and TRBJ1-6; D remains unclear. This CDR3 spans 16 amino acids. The germline V gene has CDR1 SGHKS and CDR2 YYEKEE (reference sequence). CDR3 protein: CASSLNKIWRNSPLHF. CDR3 nucleotide sequence: TGTGCCAGCAGCTTGAATAAGATTTGGAGGAATTCACCTCTCCACTTT.

This sequence joins TRBV6-5 and TRBJ1-2; 8 bases match TRBD1. V gave up 6 bases and J gave up 5 bases; unmatched junction bases: 11. The CDR3 consists of 15 residues. Germline V lookup: CDR1 MNHEY, CDR2 SVGAGI. The CDR3 DNA sequence: TGTGCCAGCAGAACCGACAGGGGAGGGGTATATGGCTACACCTTC. Its translation is CASRTDRGGVYGYTF.

The gene calls are TRBV30 and TRBJ2-5; D is unresolved. The germline V gene has CDR1 GTSNPN and CDR2 SVGIG (reference sequence). V was pared by 0 bases and J by 5 bases, with 7 bases between. CDR3 length: 12 amino acids. The CDR3 loop is CAWSVHGETQYF. The CDR3 DNA reads TGTGCCTGGAGTGTACACGGGGAGACCCAGTACTTC. The full variable domain, in which reference TRBV30 and TRBJ2-5 provide the parts outside the CDR3, is SQTIHQWPATLVQPVGSPLSLECTVEGTSNPNLYWYRQAAGRGLQLLFYSVGIGQISSEVPQNLSASRPQDRQFILSSKKLLLSDSGFYLCAWSVHGETQYFGPGTRLLVL.

The J gene is TRBJ1-1, the V gene TRBV6-5, with TRBD1 matching over 7 bases. The ends lost 6 bases at V and 4 bases at J; junction bases unmatched: 8. CDR3 length: 14 amino acids. Germline V gene lookup returns CDR1 MNHEY and CDR2 SVGAGI. CDR3: CASSPDRRSTEAFF. The CDR3 DNA reads as TGTGCCAGCAGCCCGGACAGGAGGAGCACTGAAGCTTTCTTT.

DNA of the CDR3: TGTGCCAGCAGTTTACGGACTAGCGGGGGCAGTATCTACGAGCAGTACTTC. Amino acids: CASSLRTSGGSIYEQYF. The chain joins TRBV27 to TRBJ2-7; 13 bases map to TRBD2. The CDR3 has 17 residues. Germline-derived CDR1 and CDR2 are MNHEY and SMNVEV (reference sequence). With V trimmed by 2 bases and J by 3 bases, 7 bases remained unmatched.

The chain links TRBV4-1 to TRBJ2-7; D unclear. The CDR3 length is 13 residues. Trimming took off 0 bases at V and 4 bases at J, with 7 bases between the two ends. CDR1 and CDR2 (germline): MGHRA, YSYEKL. The CDR3 region has the DNA TGCGCCAGCAGCCAAGATCTTCCGTACGAGCAGTACTTC. It translates to CASSQDLPYEQYF.

The V call is TRBV19, the J call TRBJ1-2, with 10 positions matching TRBD1. With 1 base clipped from V and 4 bases from J, the junction kept 6 bases outside the gene matches. The CDR3 sequence is 16 residues long. The germline gives CDR1 LNHDA, CDR2 SQIVND (reference sequence). CDR3 sequence: CASSIAGTGESYGYTF. The CDR3 DNA follows: TGTGCCAGTAGTATAGCGGGGACAGGGGAAAGCTATGGCTACACCTTC.

This sequence joins TRBV7-9 and TRBJ2-7; 9 bases are shared with TRBD1. V dropped 4 bases and J dropped 5; count of bases not matched to a gene: 3. Germline assignment: CDR1 SEHNR and CDR2 FQNEAQ (reference sequence). The CDR3 has 13 residues. CDR3 protein: CASSSQGANEQYF. In nucleotides, the CDR3 is TGTGCCAGCAGCTCACAGGGGGCAAACGAGCAGTACTTC.

This clone was recorded only once. This chain joins TRBV5-8 and TRBJ2-6, with a tentative D call TRBD1 (6 bases). The CDR3 has 15 residues. The germline V gene has CDR1 SGHTS and CDR2 YDEGEE. V was pared by 4 bases and J by 2 bases, with 10 bases between. CDR3: CASSLQGTGANVLTF. The DNA of the CDR3 is TGTGCCAGCAGCCTACAGGGAACTGGGGCCAACGTCCTGACTTTC.

V is TRBV23-1 and J is TRBJ1-5; 9 bases are a match to TRBD1. TRBV23-1 has ORF status, its function being uncertain. V lost 6 bases and J lost 7; bases outside the gene matches: 7. The CDR3 consists of 14 residues. The CDR3 loop reads CASRVLTGGQPQHF. The CDR3 DNA reads as TGCGCCAGCAGGGTCCTTACAGGGGGCCAGCCCCAGCATTTT.

The V gene is TRBV4-1, the J gene TRBJ1-3; D gene ambiguous. CDR3 size: 16 residues. Germline CDR1 MGHRA, CDR2 YSYEKL. V dropped 4 bases and J dropped 0 bases, with 13 bases sitting between them. This CDR3 is CASSRDGILSGNTIYF. The CDR3 DNA is TGCGCCAGCAGCCGCGACGGGATTCTCTCTGGAAACACCATATATTTT.

V and J are TRBV7-3 and TRBJ2-2, with D possibly matching TRBD2 (5 bases). Germline V gene data show CDR1 as SGHTA and CDR2 as FQGTGA. The CDR3 is 15 amino acids. V was pared by 6 bases and J by 6 bases, with 17 bases between. The CDR3, as DNA: TGTGCCAGCAGTTCTACTAGTTCTCCCTCCGGGGAGCTGTTTTTT. Translating it yields CASSSTSSPSGELFF.

The CDR3 here is CASSYGQGTYNEQFF. In DNA form, the CDR3 reads TGTGCCAGCAGCTATGGACAGGGGACCTACAATGAGCAGTTCTTC. The J gene is TRBJ2-1, the V gene TRBV5-5, with 9 bases fitting TRBD1. J gave up 2 bases and V 3 bases, and 3 bases lay outside the gene matches. Germline CDR1 and CDR2: SGHKS and YYEKEE (reference sequence). The CDR3 sequence is 15 residues long.

This clone was seen a single time. The rearrangement uses TRBV6-2 or TRBV6-3 and TRBJ1-5; 7 bases are a match to TRBD1. This CDR3 is built from 17 residues. Germline lookup yields CDR1 MNHEY and CDR2 SVGEGT. Trimming at V came to 4 bases and at J to 1 base, leaving 10 bases not matched to a gene. The CDR3 loop is CASSWAGGSGSNQPQHF. The CDR3, as DNA: TGTGCCAGCAGTTGGGCAGGGGGTTCGGGCAGCAATCAGCCCCAGCATTTT.

The chain couples TRBV5-1 to TRBJ1-1; 10 bases fit TRBD1. There are 17 residues in the CDR3. Per germline, CDR1 SGHRS and CDR2 YFSETQ. V was clipped by 5 bases and J by 5 bases; unmatched bases: 15. CDR3: CASSSGQGVFLGTEAFF. CDR3 bases: TGCGCCAGCAGTTCCGGACAGGGGGTGTTCTTGGGTACTGAAGCTTTCTTT.

In DNA, the CDR3 is TGTGCCAGCTCAGCCCTAGGAGGGGAGACCCAGTACTTC. Protein sequence: CASSALGGETQYF. This chain joins TRBV18 and TRBJ2-5; possibly TRBD2 for D (6 bases). The V and J ends lost 5 bases and 5 bases respectively, with 12 bases between them. This CDR3 spans 13 amino acids. Germline V CDR1 and CDR2: KGHSH, LQKENI.

The V gene is TRBV6-2 or TRBV6-3, the J gene TRBJ2-1; TRBD1 aligns across 11 bases. CDR1 and CDR2 from the germline V gene are MNHEY and SVGEGT. V trimming: 0 bases; J trimming: 7 bases; junction bases outside the gene matches: 5. The CDR3 length is 16 residues. The DNA of the CDR3 is TGTGCCAGCAGTTACTCTGGGACAGGGGGTTATAATGAGCAGTTCTTC. This gives the protein CASSYSGTGGYNEQFF.